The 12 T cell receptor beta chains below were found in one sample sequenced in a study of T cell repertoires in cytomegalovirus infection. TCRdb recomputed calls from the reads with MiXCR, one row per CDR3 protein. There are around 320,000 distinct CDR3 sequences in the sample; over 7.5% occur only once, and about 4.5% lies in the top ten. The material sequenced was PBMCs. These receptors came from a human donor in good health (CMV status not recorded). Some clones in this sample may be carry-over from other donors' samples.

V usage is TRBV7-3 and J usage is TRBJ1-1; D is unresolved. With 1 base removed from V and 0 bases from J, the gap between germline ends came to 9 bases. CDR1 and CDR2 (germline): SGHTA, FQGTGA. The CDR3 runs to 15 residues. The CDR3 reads CASSLIGPMNTEAFF. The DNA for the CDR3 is TGTGCCAGCAGCTTAATCGGGCCGATGAACACTGAAGCTTTCTTT.

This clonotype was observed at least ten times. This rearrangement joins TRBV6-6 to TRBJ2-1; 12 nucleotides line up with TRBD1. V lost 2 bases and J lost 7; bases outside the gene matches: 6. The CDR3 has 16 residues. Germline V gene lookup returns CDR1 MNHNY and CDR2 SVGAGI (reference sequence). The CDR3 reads CASSYRDRGLGNEQFF. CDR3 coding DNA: TGTGCCAGCAGTTACCGGGACAGGGGGCTAGGGAATGAGCAGTTCTTC.

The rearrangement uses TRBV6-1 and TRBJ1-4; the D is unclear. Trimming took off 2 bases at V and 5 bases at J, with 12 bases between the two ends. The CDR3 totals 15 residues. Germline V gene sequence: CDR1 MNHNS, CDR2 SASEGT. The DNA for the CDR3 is TGTGCCAGCAGTGAAACCCGGAGCCAAAATGAAAAACTGTTTTTT. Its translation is CASSETRSQNEKLFF.

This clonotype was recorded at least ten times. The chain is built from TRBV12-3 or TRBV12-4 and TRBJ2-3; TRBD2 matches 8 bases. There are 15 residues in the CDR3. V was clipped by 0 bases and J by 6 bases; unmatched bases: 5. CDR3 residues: CASSLAPGGRDTQYF. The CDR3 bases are TGTGCCAGCAGTTTAGCGCCTGGCGGGAGGGATACGCAGTATTTT.

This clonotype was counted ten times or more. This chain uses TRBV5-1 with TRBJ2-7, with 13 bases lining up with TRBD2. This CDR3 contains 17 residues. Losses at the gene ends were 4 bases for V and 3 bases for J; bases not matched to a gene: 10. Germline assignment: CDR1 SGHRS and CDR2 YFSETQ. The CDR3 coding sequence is TGCGCCAGCAGCGCTGGGACTAGCGGGACACAGGGCTACGAGCAGTACTTC. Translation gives CASSAGTSGTQGYEQYF. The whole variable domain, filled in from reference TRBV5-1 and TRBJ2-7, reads KAGVTQTPRYLIKTRGQQVTLSCSPISGHRSVSWYQQTPGQGLQFLFEYFSETQRNKGNFPGRFSGRQFSNSRSEMNVSTLELGDSALYLCASSAGTSGTQGYEQYFGPGTRLTVT.

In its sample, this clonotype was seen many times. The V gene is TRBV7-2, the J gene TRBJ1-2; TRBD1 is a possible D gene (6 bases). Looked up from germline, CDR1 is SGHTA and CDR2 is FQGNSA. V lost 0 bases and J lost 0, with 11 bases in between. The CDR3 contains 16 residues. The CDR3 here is CASSLALRTANYGYTF. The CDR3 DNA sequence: TGTGCCAGCAGCTTAGCATTACGGACAGCTAACTATGGCTACACCTTC. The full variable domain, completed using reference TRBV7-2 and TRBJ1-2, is GAGVSQSPSNKVTEKGKDVELRCDPISGHTALYWYRQSLGQGLEFLIYFQGNSAPDKSGLPSDRFSAERTGGSVSTLTIQRTQQEDSAVYLCASSLALRTANYGYTFGSGTRLTVV.

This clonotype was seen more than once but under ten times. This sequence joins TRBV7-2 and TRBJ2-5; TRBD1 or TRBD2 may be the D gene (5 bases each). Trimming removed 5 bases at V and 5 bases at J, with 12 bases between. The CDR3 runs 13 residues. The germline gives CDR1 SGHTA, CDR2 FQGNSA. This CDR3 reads CASSPSWGETQYF. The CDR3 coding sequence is TGTGCCAGCAGCCCCTCCTGGGGGGAGACCCAGTACTTC.

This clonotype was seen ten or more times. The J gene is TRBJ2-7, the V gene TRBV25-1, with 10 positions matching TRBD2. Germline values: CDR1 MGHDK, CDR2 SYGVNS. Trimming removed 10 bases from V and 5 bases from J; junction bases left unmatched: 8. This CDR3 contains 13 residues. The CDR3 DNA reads TGTGCCATAGGCCAGCGGGAGGGGAACGAGCAGTACTTC. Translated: CAIGQREGNEQYF.

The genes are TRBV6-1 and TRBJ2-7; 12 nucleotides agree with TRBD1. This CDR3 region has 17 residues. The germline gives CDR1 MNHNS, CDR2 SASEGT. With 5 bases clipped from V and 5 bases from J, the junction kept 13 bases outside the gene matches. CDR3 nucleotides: TGTGCCAGCAGTAAGGGACAGGGGGCGCGCCGCTTCGACGAGCAGTACTTC. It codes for CASSKGQGARRFDEQYF.

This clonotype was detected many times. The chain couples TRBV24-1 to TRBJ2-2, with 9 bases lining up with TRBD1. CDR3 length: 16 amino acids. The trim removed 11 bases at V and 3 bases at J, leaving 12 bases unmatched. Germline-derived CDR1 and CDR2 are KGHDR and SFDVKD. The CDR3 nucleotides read TGTGCCAACGGGACAGGGCCCGAGACAGACACCGGGGAGCTGTTTTTT. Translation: CANGTGPETDTGELFF.

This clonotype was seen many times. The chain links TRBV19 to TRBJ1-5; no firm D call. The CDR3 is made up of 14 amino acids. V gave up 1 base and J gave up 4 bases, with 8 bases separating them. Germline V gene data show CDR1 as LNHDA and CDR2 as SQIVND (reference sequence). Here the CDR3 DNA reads TGTGCCAGTAGTATAGCCAGGATGAATCAGCCCCAGCATTTT. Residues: CASSIARMNQPQHF.

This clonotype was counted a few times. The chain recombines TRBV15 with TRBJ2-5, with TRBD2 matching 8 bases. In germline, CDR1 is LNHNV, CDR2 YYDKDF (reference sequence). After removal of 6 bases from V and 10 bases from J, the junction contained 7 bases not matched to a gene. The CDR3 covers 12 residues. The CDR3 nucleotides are TGTGCCACCAGGGGACTAGGAGGGGGCCAGTACTTC. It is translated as CATRGLGGGQYF. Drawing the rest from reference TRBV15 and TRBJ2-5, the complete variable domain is DAMVIQNPRYQVTQFGKPVTLSCSQTLNHNVMYWYQQKSSQAPKLLFHYYDKDFNNEADTPDNFQSRRPNTSFCFLDIRSPGLGDTAMYLCATRGLGGGQYFGPGTRLLVL.